This entry lists 21 T cell receptor beta chains sequenced from one sample in a study of blood T cell repertoires in COVID-19. Measured with immunoSEQ multiplex PCR; TCRdb has only the in-frame clones, and not every one. The sample holds about 190,000 clones, more than 65% seen once. Sequences were obtained from PBMCs or T cells enriched from blood (not recorded which). These receptors all stem from a woman aged 50 to 60 with acute COVID-19.

This chain joins TRBV19 and TRBJ1-3, with D hard to call. CDR1 is LNHDA and CDR2 is SQIVND in the germline V gene (reference sequence). This CDR3 has 16 residues. V was pared by 6 bases and J by 0 bases, with 15 bases between. In DNA, the CDR3 is TGTGCCAGTAGCTCTCCGGGGTCGGCCTCTGGAAACACCATATATTTT. Protein sequence: CASSSPGSASGNTIYF.

The CDR3 DNA is TGTGCCAGCAGTTCTCCGGGGACAGCTGGAAACACCATATATTTT. It yields the protein CASSSPGTAGNTIYF. The chain employs TRBV6-5 and TRBJ1-3, with TRBD1 identical over 7 bases. Germline loops: CDR1 MNHEY, CDR2 SVGAGI. The CDR3 length is 15 residues. V was clipped by 4 bases and J by 2 bases; unmatched bases: 5.

The V call is TRBV10-3, the J call TRBJ1-1, with D perhaps matching TRBD1 (6 bases). The V gene lost 0 bases and the J gene lost 4 bases, with 12 bases spanning the gap. The germline V gene encodes CDR1 ENHRY and CDR2 SYGVKD. This CDR3 has 15 amino acids. CDR3 coding DNA: TGTGCCATCAGTGAGTCAGGGGGGGTCAGCACTGAAGCTTTCTTT. It codes for CAISESGGVSTEAFF.

This chain links TRBV24-1 with TRBJ1-6, with 7 bases aligning to TRBD1. Unmatched junction bases numbered 7, after V lost 9 bases and J lost 9 bases. This CDR3 spans 13 amino acids. Germline CDR1 reads KGHDR; CDR2 reads SFDVKD. CDR3 coding DNA: TGTGCCACCCGAGAAGGGGGCGGTTCACCCCTCCACTTT. This gives the protein CATREGGGSPLHF.

This clone was observed a few times. V gene TRBV5-1 combines with J gene TRBJ1-4; perhaps TRBD1 as D (6 bases). The length of the CDR3 is 14 residues. With 1 base removed from V and 2 bases from J, the gap between germline ends came to 6 bases. Germline V CDR1 and CDR2: SGHRS, YFSETQ. CDR3: CASSLTGTNEKLFF. CDR3 nucleotides: TGCGCCAGCAGCTTGACAGGGACTAATGAAAAACTGTTTTTT.

V is TRBV3-1 (or the pseudogene TRBV3-2) and J is TRBJ2-2, with 7 bases that match TRBD1. This CDR3 has 17 residues. Germline-derived CDR1 and CDR2 are LGHDT and YNNKEL (reference sequence). After removal of 4 bases from V and 1 base from J, the junction contained 9 bases not matched to a gene. CDR3 nucleotides: TGTGCCAGCAGCCTCCCCTCCGGGACAGAGAACACCGGGGAGCTGTTTTTT. Translated, it gives CASSLPSGTENTGELFF.

The rearrangement links TRBV6-5 to TRBJ1-1; D unclear. Trimming left V 7 bases short and J 6 bases short, with 9 bases between. Germline V gives CDR1 MNHEY, CDR2 SVGAGI. The CDR3 contains 11 residues. CDR3 protein: CASTYLSEAFF. The CDR3 nucleotides read TGTGCCAGCACCTATTTGTCTGAAGCTTTCTTT.

The chain uses TRBV19 and TRBJ1-2, with 7 nucleotides matching TRBD1. V trimming: 8 bases; J trimming: 3 bases; junction bases outside the gene matches: 3. CDR1 and CDR2 from the germline V gene are LNHDA and SQIVND (reference sequence). The CDR3 spans 12 residues. DNA for the CDR3: TGTGCCAGTGGGGACAGTCACTATGGCTACACCTTC. It translates to CASGDSHYGYTF.

The J gene is TRBJ1-2, the V gene TRBV6-5, with D perhaps matching TRBD1 (6 bases). In germline, CDR1 is MNHEY, CDR2 SVGAGI. This CDR3 has 15 amino acids. Between the trimmed V and J ends, which lost 0 bases and 3 bases, there was a span of 11 bases. In DNA, the CDR3 is TGTGCCAGCAGTTACTCGTCACAGGGATACTATGGCTACACCTTC. Protein sequence: CASSYSSQGYYGYTF.

The V gene is TRBV4-3, the J gene TRBJ1-3; 8 bases map to TRBD1. The V gene's germline CDR1 is LGHNA and CDR2 YSLEER. The CDR3 spans 16 residues. The V and J ends lost 0 bases and 8 bases, in that order; junction bases with no gene match: 9. The CDR3 loop reads CASSQDGAGGRDTIYF. In nucleotides, the CDR3 is TGCGCCAGCAGCCAAGACGGGGCAGGGGGCAGGGACACCATATATTTT.

There are a few counts of this clone. The chain uses TRBV7-2 and TRBJ1-2; 9 bases line up with TRBD1. The germline V gene has CDR1 SGHTA and CDR2 FQGNSA. The V segment lost 5 bases and the J segment 7 bases; nucleotides outside the gene matches: 8. The CDR3 extends over 14 amino acids. CDR3 DNA sequence: TGTGCCAGCAGCACAGAACAGGGGGCGGGTGGCTACACCTTC. It encodes CASSTEQGAGGYTF.

The chain recombines TRBV3-1 (or the pseudogene TRBV3-2) with TRBJ1-4; weak D call: TRBD1 (5 bases). Trimming shortened V by 4 bases and J by 8 bases, and 20 bases separated the two germline ends. Germline V gene lookup returns CDR1 LGHDT and CDR2 YNNKEL (reference sequence). The CDR3 contains 16 residues. CDR3 sequence: CASSPTHPAGGEKLFF. In DNA form, the CDR3 reads TGTGCCAGCAGCCCGACGCATCCCGCCGGGGGGGAAAAACTGTTTTTT.

The chain carries TRBV19 and TRBJ1-1; no reliable D call. V was shortened by 4 bases and J by 0 bases, with 9 bases between the two germline ends. CDR3 length: 14 residues. CDR1 and CDR2 (germline): LNHDA, SQIVND (reference sequence). In DNA, the CDR3 is TGTGCCAGTAGTACGGACGGGGTGAACACTGAAGCTTTCTTT. This encodes CASSTDGVNTEAFF.

The chain combines TRBV6-2 or TRBV6-3 with TRBJ2-3; 7 nucleotides match TRBD2. The CDR3 has 16 amino acids. V gave up 0 bases and J gave up 1 base; unmatched junction bases: 4. Per the germline V gene, CDR1 is MNHEY and CDR2 is SVGEGT. The CDR3 nucleotides read TGTGCCAGCAGTTACTCGGTGGGAGGGGGCACAGATACGCAGTATTTT. It yields the protein CASSYSVGGGTDTQYF.

This chain connects TRBV4-3 to TRBJ1-6; a possible D gene is TRBD1 (5 bases). The CDR3 extends over 15 amino acids. V lost 0 bases and J lost 6, with 9 bases in between. Germline V gene sequence: CDR1 LGHNA, CDR2 YSLEER. CDR3 region: CASSQEVTANSPLHF. The DNA for the CDR3 is TGCGCCAGCAGCCAAGAAGTGACAGCTAATTCACCCCTCCACTTT.

The chain recombines TRBV27 with TRBJ2-1, with TRBD2 matching over 7 bases. The CDR3 has 14 amino acids. The junction had 8 bases not matched to a gene; V was cut back by 7 bases and J by 5 bases. Germline CDR1 MNHEY, CDR2 SMNVEV (reference sequence). The CDR3 DNA reads as TGTGCCAGCACCGGGACTATCCCAAACAATGAGCAGTTCTTC. Translating gives CASTGTIPNNEQFF.

V is TRBV3-1 (or the pseudogene TRBV3-2) and J is TRBJ2-6; D gene ambiguous. Germline loops: CDR1 LGHDT, CDR2 YNNKEL (reference sequence). Trimming stripped 1 base from V and 4 bases from J, with 5 bases between. The CDR3 has 14 amino acids. The CDR3: CASSQVAGANVLTF. DNA for the CDR3: TGTGCCAGCAGCCAAGTTGCGGGGGCCAACGTCCTGACTTTC.

The DNA of the CDR3 is TGTGCCAGCAGCTTAGGGGGGCCTAACACCGGGGAGCTGTTTTTT. The encoded protein is CASSLGGPNTGELFF. This chain connects TRBV7-6 to TRBJ2-2, with D possibly being TRBD1 (6 bases). V shed 1 base and J shed 2 bases, with 8 bases lying between them. The CDR3 consists of 15 residues. Germline V gene lookup returns CDR1 SGHVS and CDR2 FNYEAQ.

The chain couples TRBV19 to TRBJ1-2; unclear D gene. V lost 5 bases, J lost 8 bases, and 15 bases lay in between. Germline V lookup: CDR1 LNHDA, CDR2 SQIVND (reference sequence). The CDR3 has 13 amino acids. CDR3 in DNA: TGTGCCAGTAGTTTCCTGGAGAGTGGAGGCTACACCTTC. This translates into CASSFLESGGYTF.

The CDR3 nucleotides read TGTGCCAGCAGCTTAGGGATAGGGGGGGGCTATGGCTACACCTTC. Protein: CASSLGIGGGYGYTF. V is TRBV7-2 and J is TRBJ1-2; D is possibly TRBD1 (6 bases). CDR3 length equals 15 residues. Between the trimmed V and J ends, which lost 1 base and 4 bases, there was a span of 13 bases. CDR1 is SGHTA, CDR2 FQGNSA, per germline.

The CDR3 region has the DNA TGTGCCAGCAGCTTAAGCCAGTCTAGCACAGATACGCAGTATTTT. Its protein is CASSLSQSSTDTQYF. The chain links TRBV7-3 to TRBJ2-3; no definite D call. V was clipped by 1 base and J by 0 bases, with 8 bases between them. Per the germline V gene, CDR1 is SGHTA and CDR2 is FQGTGA. The CDR3 length is 15 residues. The full variable domain, completed using reference TRBV7-3 and TRBJ2-3, is GAGVSQTPSNKVTEKGKYVELRCDPISGHTALYWYRQSLGQGPEFLIYFQGTGAADDSGLPNDRFFAVRPEGSVSTLKIQRTERGDSAVYLCASSLSQSSTDTQYFGPGTRLTVL.